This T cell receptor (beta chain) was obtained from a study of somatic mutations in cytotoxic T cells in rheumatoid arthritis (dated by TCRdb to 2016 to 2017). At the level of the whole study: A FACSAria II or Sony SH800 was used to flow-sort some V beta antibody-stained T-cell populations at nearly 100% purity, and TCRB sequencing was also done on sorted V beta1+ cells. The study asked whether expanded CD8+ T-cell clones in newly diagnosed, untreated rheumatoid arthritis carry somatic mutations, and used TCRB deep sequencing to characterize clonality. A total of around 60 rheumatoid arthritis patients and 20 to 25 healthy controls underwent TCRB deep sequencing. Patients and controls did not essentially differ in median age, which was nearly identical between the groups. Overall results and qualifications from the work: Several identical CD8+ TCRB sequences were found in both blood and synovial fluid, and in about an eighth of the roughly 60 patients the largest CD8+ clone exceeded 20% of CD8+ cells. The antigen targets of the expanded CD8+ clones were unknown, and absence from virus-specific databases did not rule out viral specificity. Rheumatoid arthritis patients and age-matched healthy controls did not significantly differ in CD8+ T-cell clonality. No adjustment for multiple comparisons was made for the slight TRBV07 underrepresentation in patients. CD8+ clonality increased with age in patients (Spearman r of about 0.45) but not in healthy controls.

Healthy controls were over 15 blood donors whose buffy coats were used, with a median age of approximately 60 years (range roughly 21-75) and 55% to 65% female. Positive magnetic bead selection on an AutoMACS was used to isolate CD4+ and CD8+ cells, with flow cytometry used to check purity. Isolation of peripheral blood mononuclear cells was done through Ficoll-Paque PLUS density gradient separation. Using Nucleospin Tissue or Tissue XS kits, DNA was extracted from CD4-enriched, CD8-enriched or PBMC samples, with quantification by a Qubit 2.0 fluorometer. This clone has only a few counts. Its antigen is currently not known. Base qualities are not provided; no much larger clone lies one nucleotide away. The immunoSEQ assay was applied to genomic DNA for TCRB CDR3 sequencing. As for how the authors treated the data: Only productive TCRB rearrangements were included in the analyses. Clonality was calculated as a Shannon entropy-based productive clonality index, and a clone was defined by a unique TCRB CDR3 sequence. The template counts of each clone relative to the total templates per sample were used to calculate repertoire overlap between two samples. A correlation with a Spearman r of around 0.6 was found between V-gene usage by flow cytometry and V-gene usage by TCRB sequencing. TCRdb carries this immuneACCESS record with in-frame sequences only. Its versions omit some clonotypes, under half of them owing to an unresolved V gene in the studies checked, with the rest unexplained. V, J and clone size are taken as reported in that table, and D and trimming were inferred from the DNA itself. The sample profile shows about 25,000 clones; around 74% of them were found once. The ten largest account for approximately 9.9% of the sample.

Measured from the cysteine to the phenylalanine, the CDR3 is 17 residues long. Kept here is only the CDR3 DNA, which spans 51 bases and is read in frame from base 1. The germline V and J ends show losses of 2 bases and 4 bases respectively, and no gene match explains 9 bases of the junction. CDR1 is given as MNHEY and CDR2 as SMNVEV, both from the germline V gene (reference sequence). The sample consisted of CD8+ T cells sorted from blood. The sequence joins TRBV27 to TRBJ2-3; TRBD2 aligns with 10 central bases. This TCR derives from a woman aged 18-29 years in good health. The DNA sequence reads TGTGCCAGCAGTTTACGGCCCTTAGCGGGAGGTGCAGATACGCAGTATTTT. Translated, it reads CASSLRPLAGGADTQYF.